This is a list of T cell receptor beta chains from one sample in a study of cytomegalovirus exposure and HLA in healthy donors. Using immunoSEQ multiplex PCR, the repertoire was profiled, and TCRdb retains in-frame clones only, with some absent. The sample gives 100,000 to 120,000 clones, 65% to 85% of which show up once; roughly 2.5% is in the top ten. The sample consisted of PBMCs. All receptors derive from a woman between 18 and 30 years old in good health and CMV-seronegative. Both conserved end residues are trimmed from each CDR3.

V gene	J gene	CDR3 protein
TRBV4-1	TRBJ2-1	ASSQRTDYNEQF
TRBV7-2	TRBJ2-3	ASSLGAGRPTDTQY
TRBV27	TRBJ2-1	ASTRADRRYNEQF
TRBV5-4	TRBJ1-6	ASSYRDISPLH
TRBV28	TRBJ2-5	ASSLWGGGIQETQY
TRBV5-1	TRBJ2-3	ASSWGLELGENTQY
TRBV5-1	TRBJ2-1	ASSLAGTYNEQF
TRBV5-8	TRBJ1-2	ATYIRRTGNGYT
TRBV5-6	TRBJ2-5	ASRQPARGVKETQY
TRBV11-2	TRBJ2-2	ASSLGWRPSNTGELF
TRBV6-1	TRBJ1-2	ASSESGNGYT
TRBV5-1	TRBJ2-7	ASSPTPSGSYEQY
TRBV11-2	TRBJ2-3	ASSYVYTQY
TRBV4-2	TRBJ1-2	ASSQEIRDYGYT
TRBV11-2	TRBJ2-6	ASSPRYSGANVLT
TRBV11-3	TRBJ1-6	ASSLAQPNSPLH
TRBV27	TRBJ2-1	ASSLSSSGSWEQF
TRBV5-5	TRBJ1-1	ASSLVGVGNTEAF
TRBV5-1	TRBJ2-5	ASSPGGGQKETQY
TRBV27	TRBJ2-5	ASSSWTGGKKTQY
TRBV6-1	TRBJ2-2	ASGPPGELF
TRBV15	TRBJ1-2	ATSSRTGGDEGYT
TRBV4-2	TRBJ2-7	ASSQGAGGSYEQY
TRBV4-2	TRBJ2-1	ASSLAGQLSSGEQF
TRBV4-2	TRBJ1-1	ASSQDQENTEAF
TRBV4-2	TRBJ1-1	ASSQEGLEAF
TRBV5-1	TRBJ2-3	ASSLEAGASITDTQY
TRBV30	TRBJ1-2	AWSVQGGVGYT
TRBV5-1	TRBJ2-5	ASSLYQGERETQY
TRBV18	TRBJ1-1	ASSPPGNNRSPNTEAF
TRBV28	TRBJ1-1	ASRADRIPRTEAF
TRBV5-1	TRBJ2-7	ASSLGLAGVDSEQY
TRBV19	TRBJ1-2	ASTRDRLYGYT
TRBV15	TRBJ1-2	ATSRAGKGGYT
TRBV6-6	TRBJ2-6	ASSRVSGANVLT
TRBV7-9	TRBJ2-5	ASRGLVKETQY
TRBV11-3	TRBJ2-1	ASSQRGATYNEQF
TRBV19	TRBJ2-1	ASTLAGNTANEQF
TRBV13	TRBJ2-5	ASSSRDRGLGETQY
TRBV6-5	TRBJ1-2	ASSYSGEEDGYT
TRBV19	TRBJ1-5	ASSIDRDQPQH
TRBV29-1	TRBJ1-1	SVVPGTEAF
TRBV5-4	TRBJ1-1	ASSLRQGDTEAF
TRBV27	TRBJ1-5	ASRQDRGNQPQH
TRBV28	TRBJ1-5	ASRIGTGVYQPQH
TRBV5-4	TRBJ2-1	ASSPGLAGIGEQF
TRBV4-1	TRBJ1-6	ASSQLRNSPLH
TRBV15	TRBJ2-7	ATSGRATGTGREQY
TRBV19	TRBJ1-5	ASSINGRVGQPQH
TRBV4-2	TRBJ2-3	ASSQDLWGDVTDTQY
TRBV6-1	TRBJ2-1	ASSVNRDNEQF
TRBV15	TRBJ2-3	ATSRDGDSRTDTQY
TRBV5-1	TRBJ2-5	ASSSRTSWETQY
TRBV30	TRBJ2-6	AWSVQRTATGANVLT